Listed below are T cell receptor beta chains from one sample, sequenced in a study of blood T cell repertoires in COVID-19. TCRdb keeps only in-frame clones here, not all; method: immunoSEQ multiplex PCR. The sample lists around 130,000 clones, 80% to 90% seen once, with around 2.3% in the top ten. Sequencing used PBMCs or T cells enriched from blood (not recorded which). The source is a woman aged 45-65 years who had recovered from COVID-19. CDR3s include the opening cysteine and the closing phenylalanine or tryptophan. The D gene is left open where the match is weak. Only part of the rows carry a size: once, few, many, or a class if the clone is expanded.

d_gene: -; j_gene: TRBJ1-1; v_gene: TRBV5-6; abundance: -; CDR3aa: CASSQPGNTEAFF; CDR3nt: TGTGCCAGCAGCCAACCAGGGAACACTGAAGCTTTCTTT
d_gene: TRBD1; j_gene: TRBJ2-7; v_gene: TRBV19; abundance: -; CDR3aa: CAISLRDRPHEQYF; CDR3nt: TGTGCCATTTCCCTCCGGGACAGGCCCCACGAGCAGTACTTC
d_gene: TRBD2; j_gene: TRBJ2-7; v_gene: TRBV20-1; abundance: -; CDR3aa: CSAREAGLLSYEQYF; CDR3nt: TGCAGTGCTCGTGAAGCGGGGTTACTCTCCTACGAGCAGTACTTC
d_gene: -; j_gene: TRBJ1-5; v_gene: TRBV27; abundance: -; CDR3aa: CASSIRGGNQPQHF; CDR3nt: TGTGCCAGCAGTATCAGGGGTGGCAATCAGCCCCAGCATTTT
d_gene: TRBD1; j_gene: TRBJ1-1; v_gene: TRBV6-5; abundance: -; CDR3aa: CASSINRGEAFF; CDR3nt: TGTGCCAGCAGTATCAACAGGGGTGAAGCTTTCTTT
d_gene: TRBD1; j_gene: TRBJ1-1; v_gene: TRBV12-3/TRBV12-4; abundance: once; CDR3aa: CASSPDRVPEAFF; CDR3nt: TGTGCCAGCAGCCCAGACAGGGTTCCTGAAGCTTTCTTT
d_gene: TRBD1; j_gene: TRBJ1-2; v_gene: TRBV4-3; abundance: few; CDR3aa: CASSPSGTGGYGYTF; CDR3nt: TGCGCCAGCAGCCCCTCCGGGACAGGGGGCTATGGCTACACCTTC
d_gene: TRBD2; j_gene: TRBJ2-7; v_gene: TRBV7-2; abundance: -; CDR3aa: CASSWGILAGGAYEQYF; CDR3nt: TGTGCCAGCAGCTGGGGTATACTAGCGGGGGGGGCCTACGAGCAGTACTTC
d_gene: TRBD1; j_gene: TRBJ1-2; v_gene: TRBV18; abundance: -; CDR3aa: CASSPDRVGNGYTF; CDR3nt: TGTGCCAGCTCACCAGACAGGGTTGGCAATGGCTACACCTTC
d_gene: TRBD1; j_gene: TRBJ2-7; v_gene: TRBV6-1; abundance: few; CDR3aa: CASSEGTGLNEQYF; CDR3nt: TGTGCCAGCAGTGAAGGGACAGGGCTCAACGAGCAGTACTTC
d_gene: TRBD1; j_gene: TRBJ2-1; v_gene: TRBV19; abundance: -; CDR3aa: CASSMGQGSYNEQFF; CDR3nt: TGTGCCAGTAGTATGGGACAGGGGTCCTACAATGAGCAGTTCTTC
d_gene: -; j_gene: TRBJ1-5; v_gene: TRBV5-5; abundance: few; CDR3aa: CASSDSATVTPQHF; CDR3nt: TGTGCCAGCAGCGATTCTGCGACTGTAACGCCCCAGCATTTT
d_gene: TRBD2; j_gene: TRBJ2-3; v_gene: TRBV7-3; abundance: -; CDR3aa: CASSWGTSVGTDTQYF; CDR3nt: TGTGCCAGCAGCTGGGGGACTAGCGTAGGCACAGATACGCAGTATTTT
d_gene: TRBD2; j_gene: TRBJ2-1; v_gene: TRBV7-2; abundance: -; CDR3aa: CASSPGLAGSSYNEQFF; CDR3nt: TGTGCCAGCAGCCCCGGACTAGCGGGGAGCTCCTACAATGAGCAGTTCTTC
d_gene: TRBD1; j_gene: TRBJ1-4; v_gene: TRBV7-9; abundance: -; CDR3aa: CASSQKQGPNEKLFF; CDR3nt: TGTGCCAGCAGCCAGAAACAGGGGCCTAATGAAAAACTGTTTTTT
d_gene: TRBD1; j_gene: TRBJ1-1; v_gene: TRBV5-1; abundance: -; CDR3aa: CASSQTGGITEAFF; CDR3nt: TGCGCCAGCAGCCAGACAGGGGGCATCACTGAAGCTTTCTTT
d_gene: -; j_gene: TRBJ2-7; v_gene: TRBV19; abundance: -; CDR3aa: CASSPIHGGVYEQYF; CDR3nt: TGTGCCAGTAGCCCCATCCACGGGGGTGTCTACGAGCAGTACTTC
d_gene: -; j_gene: TRBJ2-1; v_gene: TRBV2; abundance: once; CDR3aa: CASSAGTRNEQFF; CDR3nt: TGTGCCAGCAGCGCAGGGACTCGCAATGAGCAGTTCTTC
d_gene: TRBD2; j_gene: TRBJ2-1; v_gene: TRBV6-2/TRBV6-3; abundance: -; CDR3aa: CASSPTSGGGNEQFF; CDR3nt: TGTGCCAGCAGTCCGACTAGCGGGGGGGGAAATGAGCAGTTCTTC
d_gene: -; j_gene: TRBJ2-5; v_gene: TRBV4-2; abundance: once; CDR3aa: CASSQDLGSGETQYF; CDR3nt: TGTGCCAGCAGCCAAGATCTCGGGTCCGGGGAGACCCAGTACTTC
d_gene: TRBD1; j_gene: TRBJ1-1; v_gene: TRBV6-5; abundance: -; CDR3aa: CASKRQGNTEAFF; CDR3nt: TGTGCCAGCAAGCGACAGGGGAACACTGAAGCTTTCTTT
d_gene: TRBD2; j_gene: TRBJ2-3; v_gene: TRBV7-9; abundance: -; CDR3aa: CANRETSGGTDTQYF; CDR3nt: TGTGCCAACCGGGAAACTAGCGGGGGAACAGATACGCAGTATTTT
d_gene: TRBD2; j_gene: TRBJ2-3; v_gene: TRBV11-1; abundance: -; CDR3aa: CASQLAGGYTDTQYF; CDR3nt: TGTGCCAGCCAACTAGCGGGGGGATACACAGATACGCAGTATTTT
d_gene: TRBD1; j_gene: TRBJ1-2; v_gene: TRBV5-6; abundance: -; CDR3aa: CASSPIDRGHGYTF; CDR3nt: TGTGCCAGCAGCCCCATCGACAGGGGGCATGGCTACACCTTC
d_gene: -; j_gene: TRBJ2-5; v_gene: TRBV5-5; abundance: -; CDR3aa: CASSRQETQYF; CDR3nt: TGTGCCAGCAGCCGCCAAGAGACCCAGTACTTC
d_gene: -; j_gene: TRBJ1-4; v_gene: TRBV6-5; abundance: once; CDR3aa: CASSSGTAYEKLFF; CDR3nt: TGTGCCAGCAGTTCCGGGACTGCCTATGAAAAACTGTTTTTT
d_gene: -; j_gene: TRBJ1-3; v_gene: TRBV3-1/TRBV3-2; abundance: -; CDR3aa: CASSQDLRSSFSGNTIYF; CDR3nt: TGTGCCAGCAGCCAAGATCTACGCTCTTCATTTTCTGGAAACACCATATATTTT
d_gene: -; j_gene: TRBJ1-1; v_gene: TRBV11-2; abundance: -; CDR3aa: CASSLGGQPAEAFF; CDR3nt: TGTGCCAGCAGCTTAGGGGGACAACCGGCTGAAGCTTTCTTT
d_gene: TRBD1; j_gene: TRBJ1-2; v_gene: TRBV19; abundance: -; CDR3aa: CASRSDSGGAEGYTF; CDR3nt: TGTGCCAGTAGGAGCGATTCAGGGGGCGCAGAAGGCTACACCTTC
d_gene: TRBD1; j_gene: TRBJ2-5; v_gene: TRBV2; abundance: -; CDR3aa: CASLGQGKETQYF; CDR3nt: TGTGCCAGTTTGGGACAGGGGAAAGAGACCCAGTACTTC
d_gene: TRBD1; j_gene: TRBJ1-6; v_gene: TRBV10-3; abundance: -; CDR3aa: CATRQGGSYSPLHF; CDR3nt: TGTGCCACCCGACAGGGGGGGTCCTATTCACCCCTCCACTTT
d_gene: TRBD1; j_gene: TRBJ1-3; v_gene: TRBV12-5; abundance: -; CDR3aa: CASGWGTAGNTIYF; CDR3nt: TGTGCTAGTGGTTGGGGGACAGCTGGAAACACCATATATTTT
d_gene: TRBD1; j_gene: TRBJ1-5; v_gene: TRBV19; abundance: -; CDR3aa: CASSIEGASVSNQPQHF; CDR3nt: TGTGCCAGTAGTATTGAGGGGGCCTCGGTGAGCAATCAGCCCCAGCATTTT
d_gene: -; j_gene: TRBJ2-7; v_gene: TRBV6-6; abundance: -; CDR3aa: CASSYGTLSYEQYF; CDR3nt: TGTGCCAGCAGTTACGGGACACTCTCCTACGAGCAGTACTTC
d_gene: -; j_gene: TRBJ2-7; v_gene: TRBV5-6; abundance: -; CDR3aa: CASSFMVQAKVYPYEQYF; CDR3nt: TGTGCCAGCAGCTTTATGGTACAGGCTAAAGTTTACCCCTACGAGCAGTACTTC
d_gene: -; j_gene: TRBJ2-2; v_gene: TRBV11-3; abundance: -; CDR3aa: CASSFRTANTGELFF; CDR3nt: TGTGCCAGCAGCTTCCGGACAGCGAACACCGGGGAGCTGTTTTTT
d_gene: -; j_gene: TRBJ2-3; v_gene: TRBV10-1; abundance: -; CDR3aa: CASSETWGVGTQYF; CDR3nt: TGCGCCAGCAGTGAGACGTGGGGCGTGGGTACGCAGTATTTT
d_gene: -; j_gene: TRBJ2-7; v_gene: TRBV27; abundance: once; CDR3aa: CASSFSRVSYEQYF; CDR3nt: TGTGCCAGCAGTTTTTCCAGGGTATCCTACGAGCAGTACTTC
d_gene: TRBD1; j_gene: TRBJ1-2; v_gene: TRBV5-1; abundance: -; CDR3aa: CASSPGQGREGGYTF; CDR3nt: TGCGCCAGCAGCCCCGGACAGGGGCGAGAGGGTGGCTACACCTTC
d_gene: -; j_gene: TRBJ2-6; v_gene: TRBV2; abundance: few; CDR3aa: CASSDSGGANVLTF; CDR3nt: TGTGCCAGCAGTGACTCCGGTGGGGCCAACGTCCTGACTTTC